A single T cell receptor (beta chain) is shown here with its context. These data belong to a study of blood T cell repertoires in COVID-19. About the research overall: Sites across the United States, Italy and Spain contributed samples from acute and convalescent COVID-19.

Trimming took 7 bases from V and 2 from J; bases not matched to a gene: 5. Germline assignment: CDR1 MNHNS and CDR2 SASEGT. The CDR3 runs 15 residues. In the source study's methods: Cell counts per sample came from amplifying reference gene primers. Method: immunoSEQ multiplex PCR; TCRdb's copy keeps in-frame clones and lacks some. The V and J calls and clone size come from that table; D and trimming were worked out from the DNA. Of 110,000 to 150,000 clones listed, around 81% were seen once; the top ten hold roughly 6.4%. In terms of age and location, participants ranged from roughly 18 to 90 years and lived in fewer than 30 US areas. Cohort 3 donors were reported recovered after two negative PCRs, clearance, or symptom resolution.

The rearrangement joins TRBV6-1 to TRBJ1-5; 10 nucleotides align to TRBD1. The sequence came from a woman between 35 and 50 years old who had recovered from COVID-19. The sequenced material came from PBMCs or T cells enriched from blood (not recorded which). The CDR3 DNA sequence: TGTGCCAGCACCCAGACAGGGGGCGGCAATCAGCCCCAGCATTTT. Its protein product is CASTQTGGGNQPQHF.